Shown below are 31 T cell receptor beta chains from a single sample sequenced in a study of regulatory T cells in long-lasting Graves disease. Specified time point: newly diagnosed GD, antithyroid drugs for less than 3 months. Researchers made the TCR library from RNA that was extracted from PBMCs. Researchers made TCR beta libraries by using iRepertoire HTBI primers and running Arm-PCR on CDR3 regions. A single record per CDR3 protein comes from TCRdb applying MiXCR to the multiplex PCR reads. The data show 510,000 or so distinct CDR3 sequences, about 11% seen once. These sequences were also reported in another study, on T cells in Graves' hyperthyroidism and ophthalmopathy.

This specimen consisted of peripheral blood mononuclear cells (PBMCs), obtained at new diagnosis, from a patient treated with antithyroid drugs. These receptors all stem from a woman aged 30 to 39 with Graves disease.

This clonotype occurred many times. The chain uses TRBV25-1 and TRBJ1-6; D is perhaps TRBD1 (5 bases). Per the germline V gene, CDR1 is MGHDK and CDR2 is SYGVNS. Trimming pared 5 bases from V and 3 bases from J, leaving 17 bases between. This CDR3 is built from 17 residues. Written as DNA, the CDR3 is TGTGCCAGCAGTCGACAGTTAATGGCTGACTATAATTCACCCCTCCACTTT. As protein: CASSRQLMADYNSPLHF. Full variable domain (missing parts from reference TRBV25-1 and TRBJ1-6): EADIYQTPRYLVIGTGKKITLECSQTMGHDKMYWYQQDPGMELHLIHYSYGVNSTEKGDLSSESTVSRIRTEHFPLTLESARPSHTSQYLCASSRQLMADYNSPLHFGNGTRLTVT.

This clonotype occurred many times. This chain links TRBV27 with TRBJ1-2; D is undetermined. There are 13 residues in the CDR3. Trimming shortened V by 7 bases and J by 7 bases, and 16 bases separated the two germline ends. Per the germline V gene, CDR1 is MNHEY and CDR2 is SMNVEV (reference sequence). Written as DNA, the CDR3 is TGTGCCAGCAAGCAGTGGAGTTTGGCTGGCTACACCTTC. Translating it yields CASKQWSLAGYTF.

V gene TRBV30 combines with J gene TRBJ2-1, with 8 positions matching TRBD2. Germline assignment: CDR1 GTSNPN and CDR2 SVGIG (reference sequence). Trimming at V came to 1 base and at J to 8 bases, leaving 10 bases not matched to a gene. CDR3 length: 15 residues. Written as DNA, the CDR3 is TGTGCCTGGAGTGGTCTAGCGGGCTTTCGGGATGAGCAGTTCTTC. Translated: CAWSGLAGFRDEQFF.

This clonotype was recorded a few times. The chain employs TRBV6-1 and TRBJ2-7; TRBD2 matches 8 bases. CDR3 length: 17 residues. Germline assignment: CDR1 MNHNS and CDR2 SASEGT. V shed 7 bases and J 2 bases; nucleotides not matched to a gene: 16. The CDR3 is CASTPLRTGTRAYEQYF. CDR3 DNA: TGTGCCAGCACCCCCCTTAGAACCGGGACTAGAGCCTACGAGCAGTACTTC.

In this sample, this clonotype turned up many times. V is TRBV2 and J is TRBJ2-3; the match to TRBD2 covers 8 bases. Germline loops: CDR1 SNHLY, CDR2 FYNNEI. With V trimmed by 4 bases and J by 0 bases, 6 bases remained unmatched. The CDR3 covers 16 residues. This CDR3 reads CASSVERGSSTDTQYF. CDR3 DNA sequence: TGTGCCAGCAGTGTTGAGCGGGGGAGTAGCACAGATACGCAGTATTTT.

This clonotype came up many times. The rearrangement uses TRBV6-1 and TRBJ2-7, with 13 nucleotides matching TRBD2. This CDR3 is 16 amino acids long. From germline, CDR1 is MNHNS and CDR2 SASEGT. Trimming removed 6 bases from V and 2 bases from J; junction bases left unmatched: 7. Here the CDR3 reads CASRGTSGTGTYEQYF. The CDR3 DNA sequence: TGTGCCAGCAGGGGGACTAGCGGGACTGGAACCTACGAGCAGTACTTC.

J is TRBJ2-3 and V is TRBV14; 9 nucleotides agree with TRBD1. CDR3 length equals 16 residues. In germline, CDR1 is SGHDN, CDR2 FVKESK. Unmatched junction bases numbered 7, after V lost 4 bases and J lost 2 bases. The CDR3 sequence: CASSPGTGSHTDTQYF. The CDR3 nucleotides read TGTGCCAGCAGCCCCGGGACAGGGTCACACACAGATACGCAGTATTTT.

This clonotype was picked up many times. The gene calls are TRBV5-1 and TRBJ1-2; D ambiguous. Germline CDR1 SGHRS, CDR2 YFSETQ. The CDR3 has 13 residues. With 0 bases removed from V and 0 bases from J, the gap between germline ends came to 3 bases. CDR3: CASSLETNYGYTF. Written as DNA, the CDR3 is TGCGCCAGCAGCTTGGAAACTAACTATGGCTACACCTTC.

Of note for this clonotype: A read error may produce the germline difference seen at one junction end. This rearrangement joins TRBV18 to TRBJ2-5, with a weak D call TRBD1 (5 bases). This CDR3 spans 13 amino acids. CDR1 KGHSH and CDR2 LQKENI come from the germline V gene. CDR3 in DNA: TGTGCCAGCCGACAGACCTTCCAAGAGACCCGGTACTTC. This gives the protein CASRQTFQETRYF.

This clonotype came up many times. This chain links TRBV3-1 with TRBJ1-1, with a tentative D call TRBD1 (5 bases). CDR3 length: 14 amino acids. In germline, CDR1 is LGHDT, CDR2 YNNKEL (reference sequence). V was clipped by 7 bases and J by 0 bases, with 12 bases between them. For the CDR3, the DNA is TGTGCCAGCATCTCGGCAGGGATGAACACTGAAGCTTTCTTT. As protein: CASISAGMNTEAFF. Together with reference TRBV3-1 and TRBJ1-1, the CDR3 gives the full variable domain: DTAVSQTPKYLVTQMGNDKSIKCEQNLGHDTMYWYKQDSKKFLKIMFSYNNKELIINETVPNRFSPKSPDKAHLNLHINSLELGDSAVYFCASISAGMNTEAFFGQGTRLTVV.

Points on this clonotype: A single base is all that separates this from a far larger clone, so a read error is likely. V and J are TRBV27 and TRBJ2-4; 11 nucleotides match TRBD2. The J call is uncertain, as TRBJ2-1 better fits the DNA end. Per the germline V gene, CDR1 is MNHEY and CDR2 is SMNVEV (reference sequence). The CDR3 is made up of 15 amino acids. In DNA, the CDR3 is TGTGCCAGCAGTTTAGGGACTAGCGGCTACGATGAGCAGTTCTTC. Encoded protein: CASSLGTSGYDEQFF.

A note on this clonotype: With only one base between it and a far larger clone, this is likely a read error. This chain connects TRBV2 to TRBJ2-5; 7 bases match TRBD2. With V trimmed by 4 bases and J by 11 bases, 19 bases remained unmatched. CDR3 length: 16 amino acids. In germline, CDR1 is SNHLY, CDR2 FYNNEI. The CDR3 coding sequence is TGTGCCAGCAGTGTGGGCCTAGCGGTCTCCTACAATGAGCAGTACTTC. Translated, it gives CASSVGLAVSYNEQYF.

This clonotype was found many times. CDR3 in amino acids: CASSPITSGRNNEQFF. CDR3 coding DNA: TGTGCCAGCAGTCCGATAACTAGCGGGAGGAACAATGAGCAGTTCTTC. The chain recombines TRBV27 with TRBJ2-1; 12 nucleotides align to TRBD2. After removal of 5 bases from V and 5 bases from J, the junction contained 7 bases not matched to a gene. From germline, CDR1 is MNHEY and CDR2 SMNVEV (reference sequence). This CDR3 region has 16 residues.

This clonotype was counted many times. This chain uses TRBV28 with TRBJ2-7; D remains ambiguous. The CDR3 is 15 residues long. Germline V gives CDR1 MDHEN, CDR2 SYDVKM. V gave up 5 bases and J gave up 5 bases, with 19 bases separating them. The CDR3 region is CASSPTRASSNEQYF. The CDR3 coding sequence is TGTGCCAGCAGTCCCACCCGGGCCTCGAGTAACGAGCAGTACTTC.

This clonotype was counted many times. This chain joins TRBV20-1 and TRBJ2-2; possible D gene TRBD2, 5 bases. The CDR3 extends over 14 amino acids. Germline CDR1 is DFQATT and CDR2 is SNEGSKA (reference sequence). V was shortened by 4 bases and J by 3 bases, with 12 bases between the two germline ends. The CDR3 sequence is CSAKLEFDTGELFF. DNA of the CDR3: TGCAGTGCTAAACTAGAGTTCGACACCGGGGAGCTGTTTTTT.

This clonotype was seen at least ten times. This chain joins TRBV13 and TRBJ2-1; TRBD2 agrees at 11 bases. This CDR3 spans 16 amino acids. CDR1 is PRHDT and CDR2 is FYEKMQ in the germline V gene (reference sequence). V lost 5 bases, J lost 6 bases, and 9 bases stayed unmatched. The CDR3 DNA reads as TGTGCCAGCAGCCCTCCCAGACTAGCGGGGACCAATGAGCAGTTCTTC. It encodes CASSPPRLAGTNEQFF. Together with reference TRBV13 and TRBJ2-1, the CDR3 gives the full variable domain: AAGVIQSPRHLIKEKRETATLKCYPIPRHDTVYWYQQGPGQDPQFLISFYEKMQSDKGSIPDRFSAQQFSDYHSELNMSSLELGDSALYFCASSPPRLAGTNEQFFGPGTRLTVL.

This clonotype was picked up many times. This chain uses TRBV14 with TRBJ1-2; no firm D call. Germline CDR1 SGHDN, CDR2 FVKESK. The CDR3 is 13 amino acids. V lost 3 bases and J lost 2, with 7 bases in between. The DNA for the CDR3 is TGTGCCAGCAGCCACACAAGAAACTATGGCTACACCTTC. It yields the protein CASSHTRNYGYTF.

This clonotype occurred many times. This chain uses TRBV29-1 with TRBJ2-7, with D possibly TRBD2 on 5 matching bases. Germline loops: CDR1 SQVTM, CDR2 ANQGSEA. Deletions cut 4 bases from V and 4 bases from J, with 17 bases between. This CDR3 is 14 amino acids long. The CDR3 bases are TGCAGCGTTGTAGGTCCGGGGAGATTGTACGAGCAGTACTTC. Its translation is CSVVGPGRLYEQYF.

Many counts were recorded for this clonotype. The chain is built from TRBV5-5 and TRBJ2-3; D is possibly TRBD1 (5 bases). The CDR3 has 14 residues. Germline V gene lookup returns CDR1 SGHKS and CDR2 YYEKEE (reference sequence). The ends were cut back, 4 bases at V and 2 bases at J, with 11 bases in the middle. The CDR3 here is CASSRGTLTDTQYF. CDR3 sequence (DNA): TGTGCCAGCAGCAGGGGTACCCTCACAGATACGCAGTATTTT.

This clonotype was seen ten or more times. The chain recombines TRBV2 with TRBJ1-1; D is unclear. CDR1 is SNHLY, CDR2 FYNNEI, per germline. CDR3 size: 15 residues. Between the trimmed V and J ends, which lost 3 bases and 0 bases, there was a span of 11 bases. The CDR3 DNA reads TGTGCCAGCAGTGACTGGGGAAGAATGAACACTGAAGCTTTCTTT. This translates into CASSDWGRMNTEAFF.

This sequence joins TRBV6-2 or TRBV6-3 and TRBJ2-3; D unclear. This CDR3 region has 15 residues. The V end was cut by 4 bases, the J end by 1 base, with 12 bases between. The germline V gene has CDR1 MNHEY and CDR2 SVGEGT. The CDR3 sequence is CASSSKLQGTDTQYF. The CDR3 bases are TGTGCCAGCAGTTCAAAACTCCAGGGCACAGATACGCAGTATTTT.

This clonotype was seen more than once but under ten times. The J gene is TRBJ2-2, the V gene TRBV20-1, with D unclear. Trimming left V 1 base short and J 6 bases short, with 9 bases between. Germline V gene lookup returns CDR1 DFQATT and CDR2 SNEGSKA (reference sequence). CDR3 length: 13 amino acids. Here the CDR3 DNA reads TGCAGTGCTAGAGGGTGGAAGCCCGGGGAGCTGTTTTTT. Translated: CSARGWKPGELFF.

Only a few counts were recorded for this clonotype. V usage is TRBV11-3 and J usage is TRBJ1-2; TRBD1 aligns across 9 bases. The CDR3 is 15 amino acids. The germline gives CDR1 SGHNT, CDR2 YENEEA. With V trimmed by 5 bases and J by 2 bases, 6 bases remained unmatched. The chain's CDR3 is CASSARDRVNYGYTF. The CDR3 region has the DNA TGTGCCAGCAGCGCGCGGGACAGGGTGAACTATGGCTACACCTTC.

V and J are TRBV7-6 and TRBJ2-5, with TRBD2 matching 10 bases. V was clipped by 3 bases and J by 5 bases; unmatched bases: 9. The CDR3 has 16 residues. Germline V gives CDR1 SGHVS, CDR2 FNYEAQ. In nucleotides, the CDR3 is TGTGCCAGCAGCTTCCTAGCGGGAGACGGGGGGGAGACCCAGTACTTC. Its protein product is CASSFLAGDGGETQYF.

As to this clonotype: A much more abundant neighbour one base away suggests this may be a read error. This chain uses TRBV12-3 or TRBV12-4 with TRBJ1-5; tentative D call: TRBD1 (6 bases). The CDR3 sequence is 18 residues long. V was pared by 3 bases and J by 10 bases, with 28 bases between. CDR3 in amino acids: CASSFSPDGLVRGHPQHF. CDR3 nucleotides: TGTGCCAGCAGTTTCAGTCCCGATGGGTTAGTCAGGGGCCATCCCCAGCATTTT.

This clonotype was seen repeatedly, ten times or more. The chain couples TRBV7-9 to TRBJ2-5, with D possibly matching TRBD2 (6 bases). CDR3 length equals 14 residues. Per germline, CDR1 SEHNR and CDR2 FQNEAQ (reference sequence). V was clipped by 4 bases and J by 5 bases, with 14 bases between them. CDR3 in amino acids: CASSSTWGGETQYF. The CDR3 nucleotides are TGTGCCAGCAGCTCGACGTGGGGAGGCGAGACCCAGTACTTC.

The gene calls are TRBV18 and TRBJ2-2; no reliable D call. Germline loops: CDR1 KGHSH, CDR2 LQKENI. The CDR3 length is 13 residues. Trimming took off 6 bases at V and 7 bases at J, with 12 bases between the two ends. Written as DNA, the CDR3 is TGTGCCAGCTCGGGCGACATCGGCGGGGAGCTGTTTTTT. Translating gives CASSGDIGGELFF.

This clonotype was counted at least ten times. The chain combines TRBV12-3 or TRBV12-4 with TRBJ1-3, with a weak D call TRBD1 (6 bases). V lost 6 bases, J lost 1 base, and 10 bases lay in between. This CDR3 comprises 14 residues. CDR3 loop: CASRGAASGNTIYF. CDR3 bases: TGTGCCAGCAGGGGGGCAGCTTCTGGAAACACCATATATTTT.

This clonotype was picked up many times. The V call is TRBV10-2, the J call TRBJ2-7, with D possibly matching TRBD1 (6 bases). Germline V CDR1 and CDR2: WSHSY, SAAADI. The CDR3 sequence is 13 residues long. V lost 6 bases and J lost 4, with 13 bases in between. Here the CDR3 reads CASRDSATYEQYF. The CDR3 nucleotides read TGCGCCAGCAGGGACAGCGCGACTTACGAGCAGTACTTC.

This clonotype was seen more than once but under ten times. The V gene is TRBV4-1, the J gene TRBJ1-1, with D perhaps TRBD1 (5 bases). The CDR3 spans 15 residues. Germline values: CDR1 MGHRA, CDR2 YSYEKL. V was clipped by 6 bases and J by 11 bases, with 25 bases between them. The CDR3 spells CASSDQGRPVKAAFF. CDR3 DNA: TGCGCCAGCAGTGACCAGGGACGCCCAGTCAAGGCGGCTTTCTTT.

This chain uses TRBV6-5 with TRBJ1-5; D may be TRBD1 (5 bases). With 0 bases removed from V and 3 bases from J, the gap between germline ends came to 9 bases. The CDR3 extends over 15 amino acids. Germline CDR1 reads MNHEY; CDR2 reads SVGAGI. In DNA form, the CDR3 reads TGTGCCAGCAGTTACTCGCCGGGGCCCAATCAGCCCCAGCATTTT. Residues: CASSYSPGPNQPQHF.